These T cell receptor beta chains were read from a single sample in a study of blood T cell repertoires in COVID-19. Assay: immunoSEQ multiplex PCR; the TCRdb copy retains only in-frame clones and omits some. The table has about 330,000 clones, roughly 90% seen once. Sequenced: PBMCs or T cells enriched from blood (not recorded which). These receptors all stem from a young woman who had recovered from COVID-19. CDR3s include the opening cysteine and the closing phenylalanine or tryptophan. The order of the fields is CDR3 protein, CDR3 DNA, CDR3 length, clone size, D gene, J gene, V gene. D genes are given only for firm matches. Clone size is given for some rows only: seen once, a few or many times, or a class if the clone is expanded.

CASSSPRGYTF TGTGCCAGCAGTTCCCCGCGGGGCTACACCTTC 11 . . TRBJ1-2 TRBV28
CASRGGSQETQYF TGTGCCAGCAGAGGCGGCAGCCAAGAGACCCAGTACTTC 13 . . TRBJ2-5 TRBV28
CASRRSGDPYF TGTGCCAGCAGGCGTAGCGGGGACCCGTACTTC 11 . TRBD2 TRBJ2-7 TRBV12-3/TRBV12-4
CASSFSVLQETQYF TGTGCCAGCAGCTTTTCGGTACTGCAAGAGACCCAGTACTTC 14 once . TRBJ2-5 TRBV11-3
CASSPLAGLRNTQYF TGTGCCAGCAGCCCACTAGCGGGCCTAAGGAATACGCAGTATTTT 15 . TRBD2 TRBJ2-3 TRBV7-2
CASSRDRGNYGYTF TGTGCCAGTTCTCGGGACAGGGGGAACTATGGCTACACCTTC 14 . TRBD1 TRBJ1-2 TRBV19
CASSVGGTSGDYEQYF TGTGCCAGCAGCGTAGGTGGGACTAGCGGAGACTACGAGCAGTACTTC 16 . TRBD2 TRBJ2-7 TRBV9
CASSSRTGTGELFF TGTGCCAGCAGCTCTAGGACAGGTACCGGGGAGCTGTTTTTT 14 . TRBD1 TRBJ2-2 TRBV7-3
CASSLSGPNTGELFF TGTGCCAGCAGTTTATCGGGGCCAAACACCGGGGAGCTGTTTTTT 15 . . TRBJ2-2 TRBV27
CASNIGQGGTPAFF TGCGCCAGCAATATAGGACAGGGGGGCACCCCCGCTTTCTTT 14 once TRBD1 TRBJ1-1 TRBV10-2
CASSRGDSEQYF TGCGCCAGCAGCCGCGGGGACAGCGAGCAGTACTTC 12 . . TRBJ2-7 TRBV4-1
CASSPRGVSTDTQYF TGTGCCAGCAGTCCCAGGGGGGTTAGCACAGATACGCAGTATTTT 15 . . TRBJ2-3 TRBV28
CASWSGTGTNQPQHF TGTGCCAGCTGGTCCGGGACAGGGACCAATCAGCCCCAGCATTTT 15 . TRBD1 TRBJ1-5 TRBV6-5
CASRKTGTTEAFF TGTGCCAGCAGAAAGACAGGGACCACTGAAGCTTTCTTT 13 once TRBD1 TRBJ1-1 TRBV28
CASSRQHRYIQYF TGTGCCAGCAGCCGACAACACCGGTACATTCAGTACTTC 13 . . TRBJ2-4 TRBV7-2
CASSSGNDWKAFF TGTGCCAGCAGCTCCGGGAATGATTGGAAAGCTTTCTTT 13 few . TRBJ1-1 TRBV5-6
CASSQDTTYTKPYEQYF TGCGCCAGCAGCCAAGATACTACTTACACTAAGCCCTACGAGCAGTACTTC 17 . . TRBJ2-7 TRBV4-3